Sequencing of this TCR beta chain was carried out in a study of shared clonotypes between healthy human individuals. Assay runs were performed at deep level. Only in-frame clones appear in the TCRdb table, and some are missing; sequencing was by immunoSEQ multiplex PCR. Among millions of clones listed, 85% to 95% were seen once. This CDR3 has 15 amino acids. After removal of 3 bases from V and 4 bases from J, the junction contained 8 bases not matched to a gene. The V gene's germline CDR1 is KGHSH and CDR2 LQKENI. The naive CD8 population came from CD45RO-negative cells selected for CCR7, without terminally differentiated effector memory CD45RA+ cells. Adult donors, all healthy and HIV-negative, had no recent acute infections or vaccinations.

V is TRBV18 and J is TRBJ1-2; 7 nucleotides line up with TRBD1. The material sequenced was naive CD8+ T cells sorted from blood. The TCR was taken from a man younger than 30 in good health. The CDR3 protein is CASSPTGQLSYGYTF. In DNA, the CDR3 is TGTGCCAGCTCACCTACGGGACAGCTTTCCTATGGCTACACCTTC.